The 29 T cell receptor beta chains reported below all come from one sample, sequenced in a study of T cells after posttransplantation cyclophosphamide. Produced via immunoSEQ multiplex PCR; TCRdb's table is partial and in-frame only. The repertoire holds 6,000 to 9,500 clones, with roughly 82% as singletons. Treatment was busulfan-fludarabine conditioning, a marrow graft, and cyclophosphamide on days +3 and +4. The specimen comprised CD4+ T cells sorted from blood, sampled around 1,100 days after allogeneic stem cell transplant with posttransplant cyclophosphamide. The source of these receptors is a female patient between 40 and 50 years old who received an allogeneic stem cell transplant from a related donor, was CMV-positive, and had no GVHD. These T cells may partly come from the graft donor.

J is TRBJ1-1 and V is TRBV4-2; 8 bases fit TRBD1. The CDR3 runs 16 residues. With 1 base clipped from V and 0 bases from J, the junction kept 4 bases outside the gene matches. Germline V gene data show CDR1 as LGHNA and CDR2 as YNFKEQ. The CDR3 loop reads CASSQASGGVNTEAFF. For the CDR3, the DNA is TGTGCCAGCAGCCAAGCGTCAGGGGGCGTGAACACTGAAGCTTTCTTT.

This chain joins TRBV18 and TRBJ2-6; weak D call: TRBD2 (6 bases). Trimming shortened V by 1 base and J by 2 bases, and 24 bases separated the two germline ends. This CDR3 comprises 21 residues. Germline CDR1 is KGHSH and CDR2 is LQKENI. As DNA, the CDR3 is TGTGCCAGCTCACCACTTCCCCCCGCGGGGCAGGTAGCTGCTGGGGCCAACGTCCTGACTTTC. Translated, it gives CASSPLPPAGQVAAGANVLTF.

This chain uses TRBV11-3 with TRBJ1-1, with 8 nucleotides matching TRBD1. V was clipped by 5 bases and J by 3 bases; unmatched bases: 11. Per the germline V gene, CDR1 is SGHNT and CDR2 is YENEEA. The CDR3 is made up of 16 amino acids. CDR3 region: CASSPNSGGADTEAFF. Written as DNA, the CDR3 is TGTGCCAGCAGCCCGAACTCAGGGGGCGCCGACACTGAAGCTTTCTTT.

The genes are TRBV19 and TRBJ1-2; possibly TRBD1 for D (5 bases). The CDR3 is 15 amino acids. The germline CDR1 and CDR2 sequences are LNHDA and SQIVND (reference sequence). V lost 6 bases, J lost 4 bases, and 18 bases lay in between. For the CDR3, the DNA is TGTGCCAGTAGCCCCTCGGGGGGAGGTCTCTATGGCTACACCTTC. Encoded protein: CASSPSGGGLYGYTF.

This chain joins TRBV18 and TRBJ2-2; D may be TRBD2 (6 bases). Deletions cut 0 bases from V and 3 bases from J, with 11 bases between. Germline CDR1 reads KGHSH; CDR2 reads LQKENI. CDR3 length equals 16 residues. The CDR3 DNA sequence: TGTGCCAGCTCACCACCAACGGGGGTGGACACCGGGGAGCTGTTTTTT. Translation: CASSPPTGVDTGELFF.

The chain links TRBV5-4 to TRBJ2-1, with D tentatively TRBD2 (6 bases). The CDR3 is 15 residues long. V gave up 4 bases and J gave up 5 bases, with 16 bases separating them. Per the germline V gene, CDR1 is SGHNT and CDR2 is YYREEE (reference sequence). CDR3 loop: CASSRRGGADNEQFF. CDR3 sequence (DNA): TGTGCCAGCAGCCGAAGGGGCGGGGCAGACAATGAGCAGTTCTTC.

The chain uses TRBV7-2 and TRBJ2-1; 8 bases line up with TRBD1. Germline trimming cut 1 base from V and 2 bases from J; bases unmatched to any gene: 7. The germline CDR1 and CDR2 sequences are SGHTA and FQGNSA. The CDR3 sequence is 17 residues long. DNA of the CDR3: TGTGCCAGCAGCTTAGTCGCCCAGGGGGCTGCCTACAATGAGCAGTTCTTC. This gives the protein CASSLVAQGAAYNEQFF.

The gene calls are TRBV27 and TRBJ2-3, with 7 bases identical to TRBD1. After removal of 5 bases from V and 8 bases from J, the junction contained 13 bases not matched to a gene. Germline V gene lookup returns CDR1 MNHEY and CDR2 SMNVEV (reference sequence). The CDR3 is 15 amino acids. CDR3 in DNA: TGTGCCAGCAGTCACCTCTTAGGGGGCGGAGGTACGCAGTATTTT. Translated, it gives CASSHLLGGGGTQYF.

V usage is TRBV28 and J usage is TRBJ1-4; TRBD1 matches 11 bases. Unmatched junction bases numbered 4, after V lost 5 bases and J lost 8 bases. The CDR3 is 14 residues long. The germline V gene encodes CDR1 MDHEN and CDR2 SYDVKM. The CDR3 protein is CASSRTGGEEKLFF. In DNA, the CDR3 is TGTGCCAGCAGTCGGACAGGGGGCGAAGAAAAACTGTTTTTT.

This clone is medium-sized. This chain connects TRBV5-4 to TRBJ1-1, with D tentatively TRBD1 (6 bases). Germline loops: CDR1 SGHNT, CDR2 YYREEE (reference sequence). Trimming pared 3 bases from V and 7 bases from J, leaving 13 bases between. The CDR3 runs to 13 residues. CDR3 sequence reads: CASSSRQANEAFF. The CDR3 DNA reads TGTGCCAGCAGCTCCCGACAGGCGAATGAAGCTTTCTTT.

This clone showed up just a few times. This chain links TRBV18 with TRBJ1-2; D is uncertain. The ends were cut back, 3 bases at V and 4 bases at J, with 9 bases in the middle. Germline V gene data show CDR1 as KGHSH and CDR2 as LQKENI. The CDR3 contains 13 residues. The CDR3: CASSPERVYGYTF. For the CDR3, the DNA is TGTGCCAGCTCACCCGAGCGGGTCTATGGCTACACCTTC.

The CDR3 coding sequence is TGTGCCAGCAGCTTAGATACTAGTGCAGATACGCAGTATTTT. This sequence encodes CASSLDTSADTQYF. The J gene is TRBJ2-3, the V gene TRBV11-3, with D tentatively TRBD2 (5 bases). The CDR3 spans 14 residues. The germline CDR1 and CDR2 sequences are SGHNT and YENEEA. The germline V and J ends were trimmed by 0 bases and 4 bases, with 8 bases remaining between them. Full variable domain (rest looked up from reference TRBV11-3 and TRBJ2-3): EAGVVQSPRYKIIEKKQPVAFWCNPISGHNTLYWYLQNLGQGPELLIRYENEEAVDDSQLPKDRFSAERLKGVDSTLKIQPAELGDSAVYLCASSLDTSADTQYFGPGTRLTVL.

J is TRBJ1-1 and V is TRBV19; maybe TRBD1 (6 bases). This CDR3 has 14 residues. V lost 4 bases and J lost 2, with 11 bases in between. Germline CDR1 and CDR2: LNHDA and SQIVND (reference sequence). CDR3 sequence: CASSTLDRNTEAFF. The CDR3 coding sequence is TGTGCCAGTAGTACGCTGGACAGAAACACTGAAGCTTTCTTT.

J is TRBJ1-5 and V is TRBV7-2, with D unresolved. In germline, CDR1 is SGHTA, CDR2 FQGNSA. V dropped 6 bases and J dropped 3 bases, with 6 bases sitting between them. CDR3 length: 12 residues. CDR3 loop: CASSPYNQPQHF. In nucleotides, the CDR3 is TGTGCCAGCAGTCCCTACAATCAGCCCCAGCATTTT. The whole variable domain, remainder taken from reference TRBV7-2 and TRBJ1-5, is GAGVSQSPSNKVTEKGKDVELRCDPISGHTALYWYRQSLGQGLEFLIYFQGNSAPDKSGLPSDRFSAERTGGSVSTLTIQRTQQEDSAVYLCASSPYNQPQHFGDGTRLSIL.

This sequence joins TRBV9 and TRBJ2-3, with a weak D call TRBD2 (6 bases). The V and J ends lost 4 bases and 2 bases respectively, with 17 bases between them. The CDR3 has 16 residues. Germline V lookup: CDR1 SGDLS, CDR2 YYNGEE. The CDR3 DNA sequence: TGTGCCAGCAGCCCTCCGGGTGGGGGACTCACAGATACGCAGTATTTT. This encodes CASSPPGGGLTDTQYF.

The rearrangement joins TRBV10-1 to TRBJ2-2; maybe TRBD2 (6 bases). V was cut by 7 bases and J by 1 base, with 13 bases left in between. Germline V lookup: CDR1 WNHNN, CDR2 SYGVQD (reference sequence). The CDR3 has 15 amino acids. CDR3 sequence: CASTIDSGNTGELFF. The CDR3 region has the DNA TGCGCCAGCACTATAGATAGCGGGAACACCGGGGAGCTGTTTTTT.

The chain links TRBV5-1 to TRBJ2-1; a possible D gene is TRBD2 (7 bases). V lost 1 base, J lost 10 bases, and 18 bases lay in between. CDR3 length: 15 amino acids. Per germline, CDR1 SGHRS and CDR2 YFSETQ. In DNA form, the CDR3 reads TGCGCCAGCAGCTTGATGAGGGGGGGCTCGGAGGAGCAGTTCTTC. This translates into CASSLMRGGSEEQFF.

This clone appeared once. The chain links TRBV28 to TRBJ1-2; the D gene is possibly TRBD1 (6 bases). The V and J ends lost 6 bases and 2 bases respectively, with 16 bases between them. The CDR3 loop spans 15 amino acids. Germline loops: CDR1 MDHEN, CDR2 SYDVKM. CDR3 in DNA: TGTGCCAGCAGCCTATACAGGGAGATGAACTATGGCTACACCTTC. Protein product: CASSLYREMNYGYTF.

In DNA, the CDR3 is TGTGCCAGCAGCCCGACTAGCGGGGACTACAATGAGCAGTTCTTC. This encodes CASSPTSGDYNEQFF. The chain joins TRBV6-5 to TRBJ2-1; 11 bases match TRBD2. The CDR3 contains 15 residues. Trimming cost V 6 bases and J 3 bases; bases outside gene matches: 4. Looked up from germline, CDR1 is MNHEY and CDR2 is SVGAGI.

This chain joins TRBV4-2 and TRBJ2-1; tentative D call: TRBD2 (5 bases). Trimming removed 0 bases at V and 8 bases at J, with 11 bases between. The CDR3 runs 14 residues. CDR1 is LGHNA and CDR2 is YNFKEQ in the germline V gene. CDR3 coding DNA: TGTGCCAGCAGCCAAGATATCGAGGACTATGAGCAGTTCTTC. As protein: CASSQDIEDYEQFF.

This clone appeared a single time. This chain connects TRBV7-9 to TRBJ1-3; D unclear. Germline assignment: CDR1 SEHNR and CDR2 FQNEAQ (reference sequence). V was pared by 1 base and J by 0 bases, with 10 bases between. The CDR3 is made up of 16 amino acids. CDR3 in amino acids: CASSLEQLLSGNTIYF. CDR3 bases: TGTGCCAGCAGCTTAGAACAGCTTCTCTCTGGAAACACCATATATTTT.

V gene TRBV2 combines with J gene TRBJ2-1; D remains unclear. Germline-derived CDR1 and CDR2 are SNHLY and FYNNEI. With 7 bases removed from V and 4 bases from J, the gap between germline ends came to 11 bases. This CDR3 has 13 amino acids. The CDR3, as DNA: TGTGCCAGCACGAGATCCATGTACAATGAGCAGTTCTTC. Its protein is CASTRSMYNEQFF.

The chain couples TRBV28 to TRBJ2-7, with TRBD2 matching 9 bases. CDR3 length: 15 residues. CDR1 MDHEN and CDR2 SYDVKM come from the germline V gene. V shed 5 bases and J 2 bases; nucleotides not matched to a gene: 7. The DNA for the CDR3 is TGTGCCAGCAGTATCCTTAGCGGGAGTACCTACGAGCAGTACTTC. Its translation: CASSILSGSTYEQYF.

The chain has TRBV19 and TRBJ2-5; 11 positions agree with TRBD1. V shed 10 bases and J 5 bases; nucleotides not matched to a gene: 9. Germline V gives CDR1 LNHDA, CDR2 SQIVND (reference sequence). CDR3 size: 14 residues. CDR3 bases: TGTGCCACCGGGGGACAGGGGGTTTTCGAGACCCAGTACTTC. It translates to CATGGQGVFETQYF.

The rearrangement links TRBV9 to TRBJ1-1; TRBD1 matches at 9 bases. The V and J ends lost 4 bases and 7 bases, in that order; junction bases with no gene match: 11. From germline, CDR1 is SGDLS and CDR2 YYNGEE. This CDR3 comprises 15 residues. The CDR3 protein is CASSTNRGRGGEAFF. The CDR3 DNA sequence: TGTGCCAGCAGCACCAACAGGGGGCGAGGTGGTGAAGCTTTCTTT.

CDR3: CASSYTRVGGRDTQYF. Written as DNA, the CDR3 is TGTGCCAGCAGTTATACCCGGGTCGGGGGGCGGGATACGCAGTATTTT. The chain carries TRBV6-5 and TRBJ2-3; D is possibly TRBD2 (7 bases). Trimming shortened V by 3 bases and J by 6 bases, and 19 bases separated the two germline ends. CDR3 length: 16 residues. Germline-derived CDR1 and CDR2 are MNHEY and SVGAGI.

V and J are TRBV9 and TRBJ2-5; 9 nucleotides line up with TRBD2. CDR3 length: 15 residues. With 0 bases clipped from V and 3 bases from J, the junction kept 3 bases outside the gene matches. Per the germline V gene, CDR1 is SGDLS and CDR2 is YYNGEE. The CDR3 DNA follows: TGTGCCAGCAGCGTAGAAGCGGGGGGTAAAGAGACCCAGTACTTC. Its translation is CASSVEAGGKETQYF.

The chain employs TRBV11-2 and TRBJ1-3; tentatively, D is TRBD1 (6 bases). V was trimmed by 6 bases and J by 2 bases, leaving 8 bases between them. The germline gives CDR1 SGHAT, CDR2 FQNNGV. This CDR3 contains 13 residues. CDR3 DNA: TGTGCCAGCAGAAAGGGGGCTGGAAACACCATATATTTT. It encodes CASRKGAGNTIYF.

This clone was detected only a few times. V gene TRBV5-4 combines with J gene TRBJ2-7; maybe TRBD2 (6 bases). Germline V gene sequence: CDR1 SGHNT, CDR2 YYREEE (reference sequence). V dropped 1 base and J dropped 2 bases, with 10 bases sitting between them. CDR3 size: 14 residues. CDR3 in DNA: TGTGCCAGCAGCTTGCTGCGGGGCCCCTACGAGCAGTACTTC. It specifies CASSLLRGPYEQYF.